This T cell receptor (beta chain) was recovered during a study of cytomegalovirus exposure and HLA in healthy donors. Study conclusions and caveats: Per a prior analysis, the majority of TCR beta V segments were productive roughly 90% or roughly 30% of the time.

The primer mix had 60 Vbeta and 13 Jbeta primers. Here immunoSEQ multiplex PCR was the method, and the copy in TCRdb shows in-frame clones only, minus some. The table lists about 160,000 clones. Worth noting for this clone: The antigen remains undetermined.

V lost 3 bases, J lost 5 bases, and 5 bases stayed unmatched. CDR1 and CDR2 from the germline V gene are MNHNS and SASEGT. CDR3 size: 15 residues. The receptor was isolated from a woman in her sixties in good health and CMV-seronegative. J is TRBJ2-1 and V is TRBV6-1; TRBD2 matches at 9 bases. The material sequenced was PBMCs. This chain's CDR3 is CASSDPRGGNNEQFF. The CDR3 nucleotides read TGTGCCAGCAGTGACCCGCGGGGGGGTAACAATGAGCAGTTCTTC.